The 2 T cell receptor beta chains below come from one sample, sequenced in a study of T cell repertoires in cytomegalovirus infection. TCRdb ran MiXCR on the reads and lists one entry per CDR3 protein. The table lists roughly 230,000 distinct CDR3 sequences, roughly 20% of them singletons. The sequenced sample was CD8+ T cells from PBMCs. The origin of the receptors is a human donor in good health (CMV status not recorded). Some clones in this sample may be carry-over from other donors' samples.

The chain couples TRBV14 to TRBJ2-7, with TRBD2 matching over 7 bases. The germline gives CDR1 SGHDN, CDR2 FVKESK. The CDR3 spans 14 residues. The trim removed 6 bases at V and 0 bases at J, leaving 5 bases unmatched. CDR3 region: CASSYIAGSYEQYF. The CDR3, as DNA: TGTGCCAGCAGTTACATAGCGGGCTCCTACGAGCAGTACTTC. Supplemented by reference TRBV14 and TRBJ2-7, the full variable domain reads EAGVTQFPSHSVIEKGQTVTLRCDPISGHDNLYWYRRVMGKEIKFLLHFVKESKQDESGMPNNRFLAERTGGTYSTLKVQPAELEDSGVYFCASSYIAGSYEQYFGPGTRLTVT.

Many counts were recorded for this clonotype. The chain recombines TRBV19 with TRBJ2-2, with a tentative D call TRBD1 (5 bases). Germline values: CDR1 LNHDA, CDR2 SQIVND (reference sequence). The CDR3 runs to 13 residues. Trimming took 11 bases from V and 1 from J, leaving 11 bases between them. CDR3 sequence: CAGRTLNTGELFF. CDR3 nucleotides: TGTGCCGGGCGGACACTGAACACCGGGGAGCTGTTTTTT.